These 29 T cell receptor beta chains were all obtained from the same sample, sequenced in a study of T-cell reconstitution after alpha-beta-depleted transplantation in children. This sample's TCRbeta library carried unique molecular identifier barcodes. TCRdb analysed the PCR reads with MiXCR anew, one entry per CDR3 protein. The sample yields about 610,000 distinct CDR3 sequences, about 10% seen once. The sample consisted of PBMCs from the stem cell graft donor, taken from the stem cell graft. These receptors were taken from a human donor who donated a stem cell graft to a child with acute myeloid leukemia.

This clonotype was detected only a few times. The chain couples TRBV29-1 to TRBJ2-1; 9 bases match TRBD2. Trimming cost V 8 bases and J 11 bases; bases outside gene matches: 19. This CDR3 is built from 15 residues. Per germline, CDR1 SQVTM and CDR2 ANQGSEA. In nucleotides, the CDR3 is TGCAGCCCTTTTGCTCTAGCGGGACAATCAATGAAGCAGTTCTTC. Its translation: CSPFALAGQSMKQFF.

V usage is TRBV2 and J usage is TRBJ1-3, with D perhaps TRBD1 (5 bases). The CDR3 spans 17 residues. V lost 8 bases, J lost 0 bases, and 20 bases lay in between. Per the germline V gene, CDR1 is SNHLY and CDR2 is FYNNEI. CDR3 region: CASSEGRTRSSGNTIYF. Here the CDR3 DNA reads TGTGCCAGCTCAGAGGGACGGACAAGAAGCTCTGGAAACACCATATATTTT.

This sequence joins TRBV29-1 and TRBJ2-3, with 8 bases fitting TRBD2. From germline, CDR1 is SQVTM and CDR2 ANQGSEA. V gave up 2 bases and J gave up 10 bases; unmatched junction bases: 5. The CDR3 is 12 residues long. The DNA for the CDR3 is TGCAGCGTTGAACTAGCGGGCTCCCCGCAGTATTTT. It specifies CSVELAGSPQYF.

In this sample, this clonotype turned up a few times. The chain uses TRBV20-1 and TRBJ2-5; tentative D call: TRBD2 (5 bases). In germline, CDR1 is DFQATT, CDR2 SNEGSKA (reference sequence). V lost 5 bases, J lost 1 base, and 8 bases lay in between. The CDR3 is 12 residues long. CDR3: CSAERSQETQYF. For the CDR3, the DNA is TGCAGTGCTGAGCGGTCCCAAGAGACCCAGTACTTC.

This sequence joins TRBV20-1 and TRBJ1-1; 8 bases are shared with TRBD1. Trimming at V came to 8 bases and at J to 1 base, leaving 3 bases not matched to a gene. The V gene's germline CDR1 is DFQATT and CDR2 SNEGSKA (reference sequence). This CDR3 has 12 residues. The CDR3 here is CSSDRGNTEAFF. The CDR3 DNA reads as TGCAGTAGCGACAGGGGGAACACTGAAGCTTTCTTT.

The table lists this clonotype with many counts. The chain couples TRBV29-1 to TRBJ2-4; 10 bases match TRBD1. The CDR3 is 17 residues long. Germline V gene data show CDR1 as SQVTM and CDR2 as ANQGSEA. V shed 5 bases and J 6 bases; nucleotides not matched to a gene: 16. In DNA form, the CDR3 reads TGCAGCGTTCACGGTGGGCGGACAGGGGGGTTCGGAAACATTCAGTACTTC. Its translation is CSVHGGRTGGFGNIQYF.

This clonotype was counted many times. The chain has TRBV11-2 and TRBJ2-5; D is uncertain. The V gene's germline CDR1 is SGHAT and CDR2 FQNNGV. Trimming took off 2 bases at V and 8 bases at J, with 15 bases between the two ends. The CDR3 extends over 14 amino acids. Here the CDR3 DNA reads TGTGCCAGCAGCTTAAGATTGTCTCCCGAAACCCAGTACTTC. Encoded protein: CASSLRLSPETQYF.

This chain joins TRBV6-1 and TRBJ2-7; D is uncertain. The germline V and J ends were trimmed by 3 bases and 4 bases, with 16 bases remaining between them. This CDR3 has 15 residues. The germline V gene has CDR1 MNHNS and CDR2 SASEGT. The CDR3 DNA follows: TGTGCCAGCAGTGAGGCCCCCGGAGACGGGTACGAGCAGTACTTC. It encodes CASSEAPGDGYEQYF.

V gene TRBV9 combines with J gene TRBJ2-3; maybe TRBD2 (5 bases). Germline CDR1 and CDR2: SGDLS and YYNGEE. V lost 1 base and J lost 1, with 10 bases in between. This CDR3 comprises 15 residues. The CDR3 bases are TGTGCCAGCAGCGTAAGGGATAGCGGCACAGATACGCAGTATTTT. This gives the protein CASSVRDSGTDTQYF. The full variable domain, in which reference TRBV9 and TRBJ2-3 provide the parts outside the CDR3, is DSGVTQTPKHLITATGQRVTLRCSPRSGDLSVYWYQQSLDQGLQFLIQYYNGEERAKGNILERFSAQQFPDLHSELNLSSLELGDSALYFCASSVRDSGTDTQYFGPGTRLTVL.

The CDR3 protein is CASSQDRTGGISPLHF. In DNA, the CDR3 is TGTGCCAGCAGCCAAGATAGGACAGGAGGTATTTCACCCCTCCACTTT. The chain combines TRBV3-1 with TRBJ1-6; 7 nucleotides agree with TRBD1. Unmatched junction bases numbered 8, after V lost 0 bases and J lost 9 bases. This CDR3 region has 16 residues. The germline gives CDR1 LGHDT, CDR2 YNNKEL (reference sequence).

The CDR3, as DNA: TGCAGTGCTAGGGAACTTAGTGGGAGGGTTTACGAGCAGTACTTC. Its translation is CSARELSGRVYEQYF. This chain connects TRBV20-1 to TRBJ2-7; 7 positions agree with TRBD2. The CDR3 totals 15 residues. V dropped 3 bases and J dropped 4; count of bases not matched to a gene: 12. CDR1 and CDR2 (germline): DFQATT, SNEGSKA (reference sequence).

The genes are TRBV5-1 and TRBJ2-7; D is perhaps TRBD2 (5 bases). Looked up from germline, CDR1 is SGHRS and CDR2 is YFSETQ. Between the trimmed V and J ends, which lost 3 bases and 5 bases, there was a span of 21 bases. The CDR3 has 16 residues. CDR3 protein: CASSSSPSPVRNEQYF. CDR3 bases: TGCGCCAGCAGCTCCTCTCCTAGCCCGGTACGGAACGAGCAGTACTTC.

The table lists this clonotype with many counts. The chain carries TRBV29-1 and TRBJ2-1; 11 bases are a match to TRBD2. The CDR3 is 16 amino acids. The J segment lost 7 bases and the V segment lost 3 bases, leaving 11 bases of the junction unmatched. Looked up from germline, CDR1 is SQVTM and CDR2 is ANQGSEA. This chain's CDR3 is CSVEGGASGRWNEQFF. CDR3 bases: TGCAGCGTTGAGGGGGGGGCTAGCGGGAGGTGGAATGAGCAGTTCTTC.

This clonotype was picked up a small number of times. This rearrangement joins TRBV4-1 to TRBJ2-2, with D possibly being TRBD1 (5 bases). The CDR3 is 20 residues long. With 4 bases removed from V and 4 bases from J, the gap between germline ends came to 28 bases. CDR1 and CDR2 from the germline V gene are MGHRA and YSYEKL. The CDR3 is CASSRLHLDKGIRGTGELFF. The CDR3 DNA follows: TGCGCCAGCAGCCGACTCCACTTAGATAAGGGGATACGTGGCACCGGGGAGCTGTTTTTT.

This clonotype has only a few counts. The chain carries TRBV12-3 or TRBV12-4 and TRBJ2-6, with D perhaps TRBD2 (5 bases). The ends were cut back, 6 bases at V and 4 bases at J, with 13 bases in the middle. This CDR3 has 15 residues. The CDR3 DNA reads as TGTGCCAGCAGGAGACTGGACTCCGGGGCCAACGTCCTGACTTTC. Its protein is CASRRLDSGANVLTF.

This clonotype showed up just a few times. This may be a read error: a much more frequent sequence differs by one nucleotide. The J gene is TRBJ2-5, the V gene TRBV7-9; 7 bases agree with TRBD1. Germline trimming cut 5 bases from V and 2 bases from J; bases unmatched to any gene: 2. Germline-derived CDR1 and CDR2 are SEHNR and FQNEAQ (reference sequence). This CDR3 has 13 amino acids. The CDR3 protein is CASSGDSQETQYF. The CDR3 coding sequence is TGTGCCAGCAGCGGGGACAGTCAAGAGACCCAGTACTTC.

This clonotype was detected many times. The chain joins TRBV20-1 to TRBJ2-7; 7 bases are a match to TRBD2. The CDR3 covers 15 residues. J was trimmed by 0 bases and V by 0 bases; bases with no gene match: 5. Germline V gene data show CDR1 as DFQATT and CDR2 as SNEGSKA (reference sequence). The CDR3 coding sequence is TGCAGTGCTAGAGATATTGGCGGGAGCTCCTACGAGCAGTACTTC. It translates to CSARDIGGSSYEQYF.

This clonotype was found many times. The CDR3 coding sequence is TGTGCCATCAGTACGACGCCGAGCTCTGGAAACACCATATATTTT. This encodes CAISTTPSSGNTIYF. The chain links TRBV10-3 to TRBJ1-3; D remains unclear. V was clipped by 5 bases and J by 0 bases, with 11 bases between them. CDR1 and CDR2 (germline): ENHRY, SYGVKD. The CDR3 covers 15 residues.

CDR3 DNA: TGTGCCAGCAGCCCAAGGATCGCTAGCGGGAGGAGTAGGGCCGGGGAGCTGTTTTTT. Protein product: CASSPRIASGRSRAGELFF. This chain links TRBV4-2 with TRBJ2-2, with 11 bases that match TRBD2. The trim removed 4 bases at V and 6 bases at J, leaving 16 bases unmatched. This CDR3 region has 19 residues. Germline CDR1 is LGHNA and CDR2 is YNFKEQ.

V gene TRBV7-2 combines with J gene TRBJ2-3; D not resolved. Trimming pared 1 base from V and 4 bases from J, leaving 6 bases between. In germline, CDR1 is SGHTA, CDR2 FQGNSA. The CDR3 totals 13 residues. DNA for the CDR3: TGTGCCAGCAGCTTAGAACCCCCAGATACGCAGTATTTT. Protein product: CASSLEPPDTQYF.

This clonotype appeared many times. The chain employs TRBV5-1 and TRBJ2-2; D gene uncertain. The CDR3 length is 13 residues. The germline CDR1 and CDR2 sequences are SGHRS and YFSETQ. The V gene lost 1 base and the J gene lost 6 bases, with 7 bases spanning the gap. The CDR3 DNA is TGCGCCAGCAGCTTGAAGGACCCCGGGGAGCTGTTTTTT. Protein sequence: CASSLKDPGELFF.

J is TRBJ2-7 and V is TRBV7-2, with D perhaps TRBD2 (7 bases). Germline CDR1 and CDR2: SGHTA and FQGNSA. Trimming removed 6 bases from V and 5 bases from J, with 23 bases in between. This CDR3 comprises 16 residues. CDR3 nucleotides: TGTGCCAGCAGAGCAGGGGCGTGGGGAGGGAAAAACGAGCAGTACTTC. The encoded protein is CASRAGAWGGKNEQYF.

This clonotype has just a few counts. DNA of the CDR3: TGCAGCGTTGATGGGACAGATACGCAGTATTTT. Translation gives CSVDGTDTQYF. The chain links TRBV29-1 to TRBJ2-3; D is undetermined. V was trimmed by 3 bases and J by 3 bases, leaving 4 bases between them. This CDR3 is built from 11 residues. The germline CDR1 and CDR2 sequences are SQVTM and ANQGSEA.

This clonotype was observed a few times. This chain uses TRBV7-2 with TRBJ2-1, with D possibly being TRBD1 or TRBD2 (5 bases each). V was pared by 1 base and J by 4 bases, with 17 bases between. The CDR3 consists of 17 residues. The germline CDR1 and CDR2 sequences are SGHTA and FQGNSA. CDR3 in DNA: TGTGCCAGCAGCTTAGGGCAGGGAGCGGTCATGTACAATGAGCAGTTCTTC. This codes for CASSLGQGAVMYNEQFF.

The chain carries TRBV11-1 and TRBJ2-3; D possibly corresponds to TRBD2 (5 bases). The germline V gene encodes CDR1 SGHAT and CDR2 FQDESV (reference sequence). This CDR3 is 19 amino acids long. V dropped 10 bases and J dropped 0 bases, with 29 bases sitting between them. This CDR3 is CANTQKANVNGVSTDTQYF. In DNA, the CDR3 is TGTGCCAATACTCAGAAGGCGAACGTTAACGGGGTTAGCACAGATACGCAGTATTTT.

The CDR3 here is CASSLTGFNLAFF. The CDR3 bases are TGCGCCAGCAGCTTAACAGGGTTTAATTTGGCTTTCTTT. The chain has TRBV5-1 and TRBJ1-1; tentative D call: TRBD1 (6 bases). V shed 2 bases and J shed 11 bases, with 16 bases lying between them. This CDR3 is 13 amino acids long. The germline gives CDR1 SGHRS, CDR2 YFSETQ. Full variable domain (outside the CDR3, taken from reference TRBV5-1 and TRBJ1-1): KAGVTQTPRYLIKTRGQQVTLSCSPISGHRSVSWYQQTPGQGLQFLFEYFSETQRNKGNFPGRFSGRQFSNSRSEMNVSTLELGDSALYLCASSLTGFNLAFFGQGTRLTVV.

The chain employs TRBV3-1 and TRBJ2-1; D not resolved. V was cut by 0 bases and J by 9 bases, with 12 bases left in between. Germline V gene data show CDR1 as LGHDT and CDR2 as YNNKEL (reference sequence). CDR3 size: 14 residues. The CDR3 loop is CASSQDLVASEQFF. The DNA of the CDR3 is TGTGCCAGCAGCCAAGATCTCGTGGCCTCTGAGCAGTTCTTC.

This clonotype was picked up a small number of times. The chain recombines TRBV6-2 or TRBV6-3 with TRBJ1-2; D unclear. Germline assignment: CDR1 MNHEY and CDR2 SVGEGT. Trimming took off 6 bases at V and 8 bases at J, with 16 bases between the two ends. This CDR3 contains 13 residues. CDR3 region: CASSDGSYLGYTF. The CDR3 DNA reads TGTGCCAGCAGCGATGGGTCCTACCTCGGCTACACCTTC.

The chain couples TRBV20-1 to TRBJ2-2; D perhaps matches TRBD2 (7 bases). There are 16 residues in the CDR3. Germline lookup yields CDR1 DFQATT and CDR2 SNEGSKA (reference sequence). The germline V and J ends were trimmed by 2 bases and 2 bases, with 15 bases remaining between them. CDR3 bases: TGCAGTGCTAGACGGGGGGCGAAGCAAAACACCGGGGAGCTGTTTTTT. Translating gives CSARRGAKQNTGELFF.